These 32 T cell receptor beta chains originate from one sample sequenced in a study of blood T cell repertoires in COVID-19. This table comes from immunoSEQ multiplex PCR, and its TCRdb copy is limited to in-frame clones, with some not included. The sample shows 150,000 to 200,000 clones, 90% of them seen only once. Sequencing was done on a sample of peripheral blood. The receptors stem from a man in his sixties with active or convalescent COVID-19.

The chain joins TRBV2 to TRBJ2-7; 9 bases are shared with TRBD2. Per the germline V gene, CDR1 is SNHLY and CDR2 is FYNNEI. The CDR3 is made up of 14 amino acids. The V gene end was trimmed by 10 bases and the J gene end by 3 bases; junction bases not matched to a gene: 10. CDR3 bases: TGTGCCACCAGATCAGGACTAGCGATCTACGAGCAGTACTTC. It encodes CATRSGLAIYEQYF.

The V gene is TRBV6-1, the J gene TRBJ1-6, with D perhaps matching TRBD1 (5 bases). The V gene lost 0 bases and the J gene lost 0 bases, with 12 bases spanning the gap. Germline V gives CDR1 MNHNS, CDR2 SASEGT. This CDR3 region has 18 residues. CDR3 amino acids: CASSEALGGSSYNSPLHF. Written as DNA, the CDR3 is TGTGCCAGCAGTGAAGCTCTGGGGGGAAGCTCCTATAATTCACCCCTCCACTTT.

The V gene is TRBV9, the J gene TRBJ1-1; D gene unclear. Germline V gene lookup returns CDR1 SGDLS and CDR2 YYNGEE. CDR3 length equals 14 residues. V was clipped by 3 bases and J by 1 base, with 10 bases between them. The CDR3, as DNA: TGTGCCAGCAGCGGTCTAACAGCGAACACTGAAGCTTTCTTT. It is translated as CASSGLTANTEAFF.

The V call is TRBV25-1, the J call TRBJ2-7; no definite D call. The CDR3 is 13 residues long. Germline V gives CDR1 MGHDK, CDR2 SYGVNS. V was trimmed by 4 bases and J by 0 bases, leaving 7 bases between them. DNA for the CDR3: TGTGCCAGCAGTGGACTTCGCTCCTACGAGCAGTACTTC. It yields the protein CASSGLRSYEQYF.

This clone was detected only once. This chain links TRBV27 with TRBJ1-2; 7 bases agree with TRBD1. The junction had 6 bases not matched to a gene; V was cut back by 2 bases and J by 0 bases. This CDR3 comprises 16 residues. Per germline, CDR1 MNHEY and CDR2 SMNVEV (reference sequence). The CDR3 DNA reads as TGTGCCAGCAGTTTAAACAGGGGACTCGCTAACTATGGCTACACCTTC. Protein product: CASSLNRGLANYGYTF.

The genes are TRBV7-9 and TRBJ2-7, with 9 nucleotides matching TRBD2. V gave up 4 bases and J gave up 2 bases; unmatched junction bases: 6. Germline V CDR1 and CDR2: SEHNR, FQNEAQ (reference sequence). CDR3 size: 15 residues. CDR3 sequence (DNA): TGTGCCAGCAGCTCCCCGGGACTAGCCACCTACGAGCAGTACTTC. As protein: CASSSPGLATYEQYF.

J is TRBJ1-5 and V is TRBV27; a possible D gene is TRBD1 (6 bases). The CDR3 contains 13 residues. With 1 base removed from V and 6 bases from J, the gap between germline ends came to 7 bases. The germline CDR1 and CDR2 sequences are MNHEY and SMNVEV (reference sequence). This CDR3 reads CASSLYRAQPQHF. As DNA, the CDR3 is TGTGCCAGCAGTTTATACAGGGCTCAGCCCCAGCATTTT.

V gene TRBV5-1 combines with J gene TRBJ2-1; 8 bases map to TRBD2. J lost 2 bases, V lost 4 bases, and 17 bases had no gene match. The CDR3 contains 19 residues. CDR1 SGHRS and CDR2 YFSETQ come from the germline V gene. CDR3 bases: TGCGCCAGCAGCGAACCGGGACTATCCCGGGAGGGACCCTACAATGAGCAGTTCTTC. It is translated as CASSEPGLSREGPYNEQFF. The full variable domain, completed using reference TRBV5-1 and TRBJ2-1, is KAGVTQTPRYLIKTRGQQVTLSCSPISGHRSVSWYQQTPGQGLQFLFEYFSETQRNKGNFPGRFSGRQFSNSRSEMNVSTLELGDSALYLCASSEPGLSREGPYNEQFFGPGTRLTVL.

The J gene is TRBJ2-1, the V gene TRBV9; D perhaps matches TRBD1 (6 bases). Trimming took off 3 bases at V and 2 bases at J, with 12 bases between the two ends. Germline V CDR1 and CDR2: SGDLS, YYNGEE. The CDR3 totals 15 residues. The CDR3, as DNA: TGTGCCAGCAGCGCCCTGGACAGAGCCTACAATGAGCAGTTCTTC. Protein sequence: CASSALDRAYNEQFF. Combining the CDR3 with reference TRBV9 and TRBJ2-1 gives the whole variable domain DSGVTQTPKHLITATGQRVTLRCSPRSGDLSVYWYQQSLDQGLQFLIQYYNGEERAKGNILERFSAQQFPDLHSELNLSSLELGDSALYFCASSALDRAYNEQFFGPGTRLTVL.

The CDR3 sequence is CASSYLSGEQFF. The CDR3 region has the DNA TGTGCCAGCAGCTATCTCTCGGGTGAGCAGTTCTTC. The V and J genes are TRBV3-1 (or the pseudogene TRBV3-2) and TRBJ2-1; D not certain. The germline V gene has CDR1 LGHDT and CDR2 YNNKEL (reference sequence). Trimming shortened V by 5 bases and J by 9 bases, and 11 bases separated the two germline ends. The CDR3 is made up of 12 amino acids.

This chain joins TRBV7-2 and TRBJ1-6, with 7 bases that match TRBD1. This CDR3 has 14 residues. J lost 7 bases, V lost 3 bases, and 3 bases had no gene match. Germline loops: CDR1 SGHTA, CDR2 FQGNSA. The CDR3 is CASSFRQGNSPLHF. Written as DNA, the CDR3 is TGTGCCAGCAGCTTTAGACAGGGAAATTCACCCCTCCACTTT.

The chain is built from TRBV7-7 and TRBJ2-1, with D uncertain. Germline CDR1 SSHAT, CDR2 FNYEAQ (reference sequence). CDR3 size: 14 residues. With 2 bases removed from V and 5 bases from J, the gap between germline ends came to 10 bases. CDR3 protein: CASSLSSGNNEQFF. CDR3 coding DNA: TGTGCCAGCAGCTTAAGTTCCGGTAACAATGAGCAGTTCTTC.

The V and J genes are TRBV6-5 and TRBJ1-1; D gene uncertain. Trimming removed 2 bases from V and 2 bases from J, with 9 bases in between. Germline values: CDR1 MNHEY, CDR2 SVGAGI. The CDR3 covers 14 residues. The CDR3 protein is CASSYTPRNTEAFF. CDR3 in DNA: TGTGCCAGCAGTTACACACCCAGAAACACTGAAGCTTTCTTT.

The chain carries TRBV18 and TRBJ1-5; 12 bases map to TRBD1. The CDR3 has 19 residues. V lost 5 bases to trimming and J lost 6 bases; unmatched junction nucleotides: 17. From germline, CDR1 is KGHSH and CDR2 LQKENI. The CDR3 nucleotides are TGTGCCAGCTCATCTTACCCGGGACAGGGGGCAATATTCGGTCAGCCCCAGCATTTT. Its protein is CASSSYPGQGAIFGQPQHF.

This clone appeared a single time. V is TRBV5-4 and J is TRBJ2-7; tentatively, D is TRBD2 (6 bases). This CDR3 has 13 amino acids. Per the germline V gene, CDR1 is SGHNT and CDR2 is YYREEE (reference sequence). V lost 4 bases and J lost 1, with 9 bases in between. CDR3 coding DNA: TGTGCCAGCAGCCGGGACTGGTCCTACGAGCAGTACTTC. Its translation is CASSRDWSYEQYF.

V and J are TRBV11-1 and TRBJ2-5; 11 nucleotides line up with TRBD2. The germline gives CDR1 SGHAT, CDR2 FQDESV (reference sequence). The CDR3 is 16 residues long. V dropped 0 bases and J dropped 5; count of bases not matched to a gene: 5. DNA for the CDR3: TGTGCCAGCAGCTTAGCCCAGACTAGCGGGGCGGAGACCCAGTACTTC. Translation gives CASSLAQTSGAETQYF.

This clone has just one count. The gene calls are TRBV18 and TRBJ2-6; possible D gene TRBD1, 5 bases. The germline V gene encodes CDR1 KGHSH and CDR2 LQKENI. V dropped 1 base and J dropped 0 bases, with 7 bases sitting between them. This CDR3 contains 16 residues. The CDR3 reads CASSPQGYSGANVLTF. The CDR3, as DNA: TGTGCCAGCTCACCACAGGGGTACTCTGGGGCCAACGTCCTGACTTTC.

V gene TRBV3-1 (or the pseudogene TRBV3-2) combines with J gene TRBJ1-2; 7 bases map to TRBD1. In germline, CDR1 is LGHDT, CDR2 YNNKEL (reference sequence). This CDR3 is built from 13 residues. Trimming took 4 bases from V and 4 from J; bases not matched to a gene: 3. Here the CDR3 DNA reads TGTGCCAGCAGCCCCGACAGGGTCTATGGCTACACCTTC. Translated: CASSPDRVYGYTF.

The rearrangement links TRBV12-3 or TRBV12-4 to TRBJ1-2; D might be TRBD1 (6 bases). The CDR3 sequence is 13 residues long. V dropped 2 bases and J dropped 5 bases, with 9 bases sitting between them. The chain's CDR3 is CASSLQGLYGYTF. The CDR3 nucleotides are TGTGCCAGCAGTTTACAGGGGTTGTATGGCTACACCTTC.

The genes are TRBV7-2 and TRBJ2-7, with 10 bases fitting TRBD2. J lost 1 base, V lost 3 bases, and 3 bases had no gene match. Germline V gene lookup returns CDR1 SGHTA and CDR2 FQGNSA. The CDR3 covers 15 residues. CDR3 nucleotides: TGTGCCAGCAGCTTCGGAGCGGGAGGGTCCTACGAGCAGTACTTC. Translation gives CASSFGAGGSYEQYF.

The V and J genes are TRBV5-1 and TRBJ1-2; a weak D match, TRBD1 (6 bases). Germline lookup yields CDR1 SGHRS and CDR2 YFSETQ. This CDR3 is built from 14 residues. Trimming removed 0 bases at V and 6 bases at J, with 12 bases between. The CDR3 DNA reads as TGCGCCAGCAGCTTGGGGGACACTCGAGATGGCTACACCTTC. Its translation is CASSLGDTRDGYTF. The full variable domain, with the rest looked up from reference TRBV5-1 and TRBJ1-2, is KAGVTQTPRYLIKTRGQQVTLSCSPISGHRSVSWYQQTPGQGLQFLFEYFSETQRNKGNFPGRFSGRQFSNSRSEMNVSTLELGDSALYLCASSLGDTRDGYTFGSGTRLTVV.

The chain links TRBV18 to TRBJ2-1; a weak D match, TRBD1 (6 bases). The CDR3 is made up of 16 amino acids. With 3 bases removed from V and 6 bases from J, the gap between germline ends came to 18 bases. Germline CDR1 reads KGHSH; CDR2 reads LQKENI. For the CDR3, the DNA is TGTGCCAGCTCACCCCTTCAGGGGCTTCAATTCAATGAGCAGTTCTTC. Amino acid sequence: CASSPLQGLQFNEQFF.

The V and J genes are TRBV5-6 and TRBJ1-2, with D maybe TRBD1 (6 bases). The CDR3 runs to 14 residues. Between the trimmed V and J ends, which lost 0 bases and 6 bases, there was a span of 12 bases. Germline V lookup: CDR1 SGHDT, CDR2 YYEEEE. CDR3 in amino acids: CASSLEGRGHGYTF. CDR3 nucleotides: TGTGCCAGCAGCTTGGAAGGCAGGGGACATGGCTACACCTTC.

The V gene is TRBV21-1, the J gene TRBJ2-1; TRBD2, the table's D call, was not compared with the DNA. TRBV21-1 constitutes a pseudogene. The CDR3 contains 15 residues. The CDR3 here is CASTPDWSSYNEQFF. For the CDR3, the DNA is TGTGCCAGCACCCCGGACTGGAGCTCCTACAATGAGCAGTTCTTC.

The J gene is TRBJ1-4, the V gene TRBV14; D is undetermined. V was clipped by 0 bases and J by 0 bases, with 11 bases between them. The CDR3 totals 17 residues. Germline CDR1 and CDR2: SGHDN and FVKESK. The CDR3 region has the DNA TGTGCCAGCAGCCAAGATCGAGCGGTTGCAACTAATGAAAAACTGTTTTTT. Its translation is CASSQDRAVATNEKLFF.

The CDR3 coding sequence is TGTGCCAGCAGCCGCTCCCCGGACAGTGTCTATGGCTACACCTTC. Its translation: CASSRSPDSVYGYTF. The rearrangement links TRBV7-2 to TRBJ1-2; tentative D call: TRBD1 (6 bases). The germline V gene encodes CDR1 SGHTA and CDR2 FQGNSA. The CDR3 contains 15 residues. Trimming shortened V by 5 bases and J by 4 bases, and 17 bases separated the two germline ends. The variable domain in full, with the rest retrieved from reference TRBV7-2 and TRBJ1-2, is GAGVSQSPSNKVTEKGKDVELRCDPISGHTALYWYRQSLGQGLEFLIYFQGNSAPDKSGLPSDRFSAERTGGSVSTLTIQRTQQEDSAVYLCASSRSPDSVYGYTFGSGTRLTVV.

The chain couples TRBV15 to TRBJ1-5, with a possible D match to TRBD1 (5 bases). The CDR3 spans 16 residues. CDR1 LNHNV and CDR2 YYDKDF come from the germline V gene (reference sequence). V was pared by 4 bases and J by 2 bases, with 15 bases between. The CDR3 loop is CATSKGDPGGNQPQHF. DNA for the CDR3: TGTGCCACCAGCAAAGGGGACCCGGGGGGCAATCAGCCCCAGCATTTT.

The gene calls are TRBV6-5 and TRBJ1-2, with 8 bases matching TRBD1. The CDR3 is 15 residues long. The V gene end was trimmed by 2 bases and the J gene end by 4 bases; junction bases not matched to a gene: 6. CDR1 is MNHEY, CDR2 SVGAGI, per germline. The CDR3 protein is CASSYADRDTYGYTF. The DNA of the CDR3 is TGTGCCAGCAGTTACGCGGACAGGGACACCTATGGCTACACCTTC.

The rearrangement links TRBV2 to TRBJ2-1; D might be TRBD2 (7 bases). Germline lookup yields CDR1 SNHLY and CDR2 FYNNEI. The CDR3 is 17 amino acids. V was shortened by 2 bases and J by 7 bases, with 21 bases between the two germline ends. Here the CDR3 DNA reads TGTGCCAGCAGTGAAAAAGGGGGGGAACTAAGGACGAATGAGCAGTTCTTC. Amino acids: CASSEKGGELRTNEQFF.

This rearrangement joins TRBV18 to TRBJ1-5; TRBD1 aligns across 8 bases. Germline loops: CDR1 KGHSH, CDR2 LQKENI. The CDR3 runs to 19 residues. The junction had 13 bases not matched to a gene; V was cut back by 3 bases and J by 0 bases. The CDR3 loop reads CASSPTTGAGVGSNQPQHF. In DNA form, the CDR3 reads TGTGCCAGCTCACCTACGACAGGGGCTGGGGTGGGTAGCAATCAGCCCCAGCATTTT. Combining the CDR3 with reference TRBV18 and TRBJ1-5 gives the whole variable domain NAGVMQNPRHLVRRRGQEARLRCSPMKGHSHVYWYRQLPEEGLKFMVYLQKENIIDESGMPKERFSAEFPKEGPSILRIQQVVRGDSAAYFCASSPTTGAGVGSNQPQHFGDGTRLSIL.

The genes are TRBV12-5 and TRBJ2-1; D gene uncertain. V shed 8 bases and J shed 2 bases, with 19 bases lying between them. Germline V lookup: CDR1 LGHNT, CDR2 FRNRAP. This CDR3 is built from 16 residues. The CDR3 nucleotides read TGTGCTAGTATGGTCGGCTCCCGGAGCCCCTACAATGAGCAGTTCTTC. Residues: CASMVGSRSPYNEQFF.

The gene calls are TRBV10-2 and TRBJ1-1, with D unresolved. V was shortened by 2 bases and J by 4 bases, with 11 bases between the two germline ends. The V gene's germline CDR1 is WSHSY and CDR2 SAAADI. This CDR3 has 14 residues. Here the CDR3 DNA reads TGCGCCAGCAGTGAGAGGCGGCTGATCACTGAAGCTTTCTTT. Translated: CASSERRLITEAFF.